The clone carrying this TCR beta chain was counted a few times. CD4+ cell separation produced CD45RA+ naive and CD45RA-negative memory subsets. TCRdb keeps only in-frame clones here, not all; method: immunoSEQ multiplex PCR. Altogether hundreds of thousands of clones are present, about 96% being singletons, with the ten largest covering 0.05% to 0.07%. The entry originates in a study of shared clonotypes between healthy human individuals. Trimming shortened V by 3 bases and J by 2 bases, and 14 bases separated the two germline ends. The CDR3 consists of 15 residues. In germline, CDR1 is KGHSH, CDR2 LQKENI.

The sample consisted of naive CD4+ T cells sorted from blood. The sample's subset: CD45RA+ positively selected. The rearrangement joins TRBV18 to TRBJ2-7, with D possibly being TRBD1 (6 bases). This receptor was obtained from a woman aged 25 to 39 in good health. CDR3 region: CASSPSVDRPYEQYF. The CDR3, as DNA: TGTGCCAGCTCACCGTCTGTCGACAGGCCCTACGAGCAGTACTTC.